These 3 T cell receptor beta chains came from one sample sequenced in a study of shared clonotypes between healthy human individuals. The repertoire was sequenced with immunoSEQ multiplex PCR; TCRdb's copy has only in-frame clones and lacks some. The table has a few million clones, approximately 93% seen once. Sample: naive CD4+ T cells from PBMCs. The subset: CD45RA+ positively selected. The receptor set was obtained from a man younger than 30 in good health. Some clones in this sample may be carry-over from other donors' samples.

V is TRBV7-3 and J is TRBJ2-1; 9 positions match TRBD2. The germline V gene has CDR1 SGHTA and CDR2 FQGTGA. The V and J ends lost 6 bases and 8 bases, in that order; junction bases with no gene match: 8. The CDR3 has 14 amino acids. CDR3 sequence: CASSPGLAWDEQFF. Written as DNA, the CDR3 is TGTGCCAGCAGTCCGGGACTAGCTTGGGATGAGCAGTTCTTC.

The gene calls are TRBV11-1 and TRBJ1-4; 8 nucleotides agree with TRBD1. After removal of 6 bases from V and 8 bases from J, the junction contained 8 bases not matched to a gene. This CDR3 has 14 residues. Germline values: CDR1 SGHAT, CDR2 FQDESV (reference sequence). This CDR3 is CASRRTGLREKLFF. The CDR3 DNA sequence: TGTGCCAGCAGAAGGACAGGGTTGAGAGAAAAACTGTTTTTT. Variable domain in full (rest from reference TRBV11-1 and TRBJ1-4): EAEVAQSPRYKITEKSQAVAFWCDPISGHATLYWYRQILGQGPELLVQFQDESVVDDSQLPKDRFSAERLKGVDSTLKIQPAELGDSAMYLCASRRTGLREKLFFGSGTQLSVL.

This chain connects TRBV6-1 to TRBJ1-1; no clear D gene. CDR1 MNHNS and CDR2 SASEGT come from the germline V gene. The CDR3 sequence is 14 residues long. Trimming removed 2 bases at V and 7 bases at J, with 14 bases between. DNA of the CDR3: TGTGCCAGCAGTGAAAATCCAATCGCCCGTGAAGCTTTCTTT. Translating it yields CASSENPIAREAFF.